This T cell receptor (beta chain) was identified during a study of chemoradiotherapy in HPV16-positive cancers. On this clone itself: What it binds is unknown.

Trimming removed 4 bases at V and 2 bases at J, with 16 bases between. This CDR3 comprises 15 residues. Looked up from germline, CDR1 is SGHNT and CDR2 is YYREEE (reference sequence). Sequencing used immunoSEQ multiplex PCR; TCRdb keeps in-frame clones, though not all of them. This sample has roughly 32,000 clones, with around 89% found just once. Notes on the study in general: Candidate HPV-specific clones and E7-related TCR motifs grew in tumor during treatment. In HPV16-positive patients, HPV-responsive T-cell expansion tracked better recurrence-free survival.

The source of this sequence is a human donor with HPV-associated anogenital cancer. The chain links TRBV5-4 to TRBJ2-7; D is possibly TRBD2 (6 bases). The material was blood, obtained from a patient who underwent chemoradiotherapy. Written as DNA, the CDR3 is TGTGCCAGCAGCCAAGTGGAGGGAGTTCCCTACGAGCAGTACTTC. Protein sequence: CASSQVEGVPYEQYF.